The 21 T cell receptor beta chains listed next were all sequenced from one sample in a study of blood T cell repertoires in COVID-19. The method was immunoSEQ multiplex PCR; TCRdb's version includes in-frame clones alone and lacks a portion of them. Of about 110,000 clones in the sample, under 90% were seen once. The sequencing sample was made of peripheral blood. The receptor set was obtained from a woman in her 50s with acute or convalescent COVID-19.

The chain uses TRBV10-3 and TRBJ1-2, with D perhaps matching TRBD1 (5 bases). The V end was cut by 0 bases, the J end by 7 bases, with 21 bases between. The CDR3 runs to 17 residues. Germline CDR1 reads ENHRY; CDR2 reads SYGVKD. CDR3 protein: CAISESSKGQGLSGYTF. CDR3 DNA: TGTGCCATCAGTGAGTCGTCCAAGGGTCAGGGTTTGAGTGGCTACACCTTC.

This clone was seen a few times. The chain joins TRBV12-3 or TRBV12-4 to TRBJ1-2; the D gene is possibly TRBD1 (5 bases). Trimming removed 5 bases from V and 8 bases from J, with 12 bases in between. There are 12 residues in the CDR3. CDR3 sequence (DNA): TGTGCCAGCAGTCCTCAGGGCTGGGGCTACACCTTC. Translating gives CASSPQGWGYTF.

The chain combines TRBV27 with TRBJ1-5; 9 nucleotides agree with TRBD1. The V segment lost 3 bases and the J segment 4 bases; nucleotides outside the gene matches: 7. This CDR3 contains 16 residues. Germline values: CDR1 MNHEY, CDR2 SMNVEV (reference sequence). CDR3 amino acids: CASSLRYGTGNQPQHF. The CDR3 bases are TGTGCCAGCAGTTTGAGGTACGGGACAGGGAATCAGCCCCAGCATTTT.

The genes are TRBV5-1 and TRBJ1-1, with D uncertain. This CDR3 contains 11 residues. V dropped 0 bases and J dropped 11 bases, with 8 bases sitting between them. Germline values: CDR1 SGHRS, CDR2 YFSETQ. Here the CDR3 DNA reads TGCGCCAGCAGCTTGGGAGCCGCGGCTTTCTTT. Amino acids: CASSLGAAAFF.

This clone showed up just once. CDR3 in amino acids: CATSDSGWQPQHF. In DNA form, the CDR3 reads TGTGCCACCAGTGATTCGGGTTGGCAGCCCCAGCATTTT. The chain has TRBV24-1 and TRBJ1-5; the D is unclear. The V gene's germline CDR1 is KGHDR and CDR2 SFDVKD. Trimming stripped 2 bases from V and 7 bases from J, with 8 bases between. This CDR3 is built from 13 residues.

V gene TRBV5-1 combines with J gene TRBJ2-7; possible D gene TRBD2, 5 bases. The CDR3 covers 13 residues. Trimming shortened V by 0 bases and J by 5 bases, and 9 bases separated the two germline ends. Germline V gene data show CDR1 as SGHRS and CDR2 as YFSETQ. In DNA, the CDR3 is TGCGCCAGCAGCTTGGCCCGGGAACACGAGCAGTACTTC. The encoded protein is CASSLAREHEQYF.

A few counts support this clone. The chain employs TRBV9 and TRBJ1-2; D gene unclear. This CDR3 is 14 amino acids long. Germline lookup yields CDR1 SGDLS and CDR2 YYNGEE. V was cut by 0 bases and J by 4 bases, with 10 bases left in between. The CDR3 sequence: CASSVEETTYGYTF. In nucleotides, the CDR3 is TGTGCCAGCAGCGTAGAGGAGACGACCTATGGCTACACCTTC.

Points on this clone: The junction departs from the called germline gene at one end, perhaps through a read error. V gene TRBV6-5 combines with J gene TRBJ1-6, with unresolved D. The CDR3 contains 16 residues. Germline CDR1 MNHEY, CDR2 SVGAGI. The CDR3 nucleotides are TGTACCAGCAGTTTGGATGAACTTGGCAGTCGGGCACCCCTCCACTTT. Translating it yields CTSSLDELGSRAPLHF.

The J gene is TRBJ2-3, the V gene TRBV5-1, with a weak D call TRBD2 (6 bases). The ends were cut back, 3 bases at V and 0 bases at J, with 11 bases in the middle. This CDR3 is built from 15 residues. Germline CDR1 SGHRS, CDR2 YFSETQ. The CDR3 bases are TGCGCCAGCAGCTCCGGTGGAGGGAGCACAGATACGCAGTATTTT. It yields the protein CASSSGGGSTDTQYF.

CDR3 in amino acids: CASSPWGGGDYGYTF. The CDR3 region has the DNA TGTGCCAGCTCACCGTGGGGCGGGGGCGACTATGGCTACACCTTC. The chain joins TRBV18 to TRBJ1-2, with a tentative D call TRBD1 (6 bases). The CDR3 length is 15 residues. Trimming pared 3 bases from V and 3 bases from J, leaving 14 bases between. Per germline, CDR1 KGHSH and CDR2 LQKENI.

The chain is built from TRBV2 and TRBJ2-7; the D gene is possibly TRBD1 (6 bases). The CDR3 is made up of 12 amino acids. CDR1 and CDR2 (germline): SNHLY, FYNNEI. The ends were cut back, 8 bases at V and 4 bases at J, with 12 bases in the middle. CDR3 in amino acids: CASAGTGYEQYF. CDR3 sequence (DNA): TGTGCCAGCGCGGGTACAGGGTACGAGCAGTACTTC.

The chain combines TRBV2 with TRBJ1-1; a possible D gene is TRBD1 (6 bases). This CDR3 comprises 12 residues. Trimming cost V 7 bases and J 2 bases, with 8 bases left between them. The germline gives CDR1 SNHLY, CDR2 FYNNEI. CDR3 nucleotides: TGTGCCAGCACAGGGGAAAACACTGAAGCTTTCTTT. This encodes CASTGENTEAFF.

This sequence joins TRBV9 and TRBJ2-7; TRBD1 matches at 8 bases. CDR1 and CDR2 (germline): SGDLS, YYNGEE. The trim removed 2 bases at V and 3 bases at J, leaving 7 bases unmatched. The CDR3 totals 15 residues. The CDR3 protein is CASSVHSGTGYEQYF. The CDR3, as DNA: TGTGCCAGCAGCGTGCATTCCGGGACAGGCTACGAGCAGTACTTC.

This clone was observed once. The CDR3 protein is CAASPGTGNQPQHF. CDR3 DNA: TGTGCCGCTTCTCCCGGGACAGGCAATCAGCCCCAGCATTTT. The rearrangement links TRBV27 to TRBJ1-5, with TRBD1 identical over 7 bases. V was clipped by 11 bases and J by 2 bases; unmatched bases: 9. Germline V gene data show CDR1 as MNHEY and CDR2 as SMNVEV (reference sequence). The CDR3 sequence is 14 residues long.

The V call is TRBV5-1, the J call TRBJ2-1, with 8 bases identical to TRBD2. This CDR3 is 14 amino acids long. Unmatched junction bases numbered 3, after V lost 4 bases and J lost 3 bases. CDR1 is SGHRS, CDR2 YFSETQ, per germline. DNA for the CDR3: TGCGCCAGCAGCCAGCGGGGGAGCTACAATGAGCAGTTCTTC. Encoded protein: CASSQRGSYNEQFF.

This chain links TRBV5-6 with TRBJ1-3; TRBD1 agrees at 12 bases. CDR3 size: 18 residues. Germline V gene data show CDR1 as SGHDT and CDR2 as YYEEEE. The V segment lost 1 base and the J segment 5 bases; nucleotides outside the gene matches: 10. CDR3 sequence: CASSLLDLGTGGRNTIYF. The CDR3 DNA reads TGTGCCAGCAGCTTGTTAGACCTTGGGACAGGGGGCAGAAACACCATATATTTT.

This chain uses TRBV5-1 with TRBJ1-2; D is unresolved. The V end was cut by 0 bases, the J end by 5 bases, with 17 bases between. The CDR3 extends over 16 amino acids. Germline assignment: CDR1 SGHRS and CDR2 YFSETQ. DNA for the CDR3: TGCGCCAGCAGCTTGGAACAGTCGGCACTAGGGTATGGCTACACCTTC. Its translation: CASSLEQSALGYGYTF. Full variable domain (missing parts from reference TRBV5-1 and TRBJ1-2): KAGVTQTPRYLIKTRGQQVTLSCSPISGHRSVSWYQQTPGQGLQFLFEYFSETQRNKGNFPGRFSGRQFSNSRSEMNVSTLELGDSALYLCASSLEQSALGYGYTFGSGTRLTVV.

Remarks on this clone: The junction differs from germline at one of its ends, possibly a read error. This chain uses TRBV5-4 with TRBJ2-7, with 11 positions matching TRBD1. Germline V lookup: CDR1 SGHNT, CDR2 YYREEE (reference sequence). The CDR3 spans 11 residues. The CDR3 coding sequence is TGTGCCAGCAGCGTGGACAGGGGGCTGAACTTC. It yields the protein CASSVDRGLNF.

The chain links TRBV4-2 to TRBJ2-3; 12 positions agree with TRBD2. The CDR3 covers 16 residues. CDR1 is LGHNA, CDR2 YNFKEQ, per germline. Trimming took 0 bases from V and 4 from J; bases not matched to a gene: 2. The CDR3 protein is CASSQDSSGGADTQYF. CDR3 coding DNA: TGTGCCAGCAGCCAAGATTCTAGCGGGGGGGCAGATACGCAGTATTTT.

This chain connects TRBV3-1 (or the pseudogene TRBV3-2) to TRBJ2-6; a possible D gene is TRBD1 (6 bases). This CDR3 region has 19 residues. Trimming shortened V by 2 bases and J by 1 base, and 18 bases separated the two germline ends. CDR1 is LGHDT and CDR2 is YNNKEL in the germline V gene (reference sequence). CDR3 amino acids: CASSQIQGRGYSGANVLTF. The CDR3 nucleotides read TGTGCCAGCAGCCAAATCCAGGGGCGCGGATATTCTGGGGCCAACGTCCTGACTTTC.

V usage is TRBV29-1 and J usage is TRBJ2-2, with 8 nucleotides matching TRBD1. In germline, CDR1 is SQVTM, CDR2 ANQGSEA. Trimming cost V 3 bases and J 5 bases; bases outside gene matches: 2. The CDR3 contains 13 residues. The CDR3 DNA is TGCAGCGTTGACAGGGGGCATACCGGGGAGCTGTTTTTT. Amino acids: CSVDRGHTGELFF.